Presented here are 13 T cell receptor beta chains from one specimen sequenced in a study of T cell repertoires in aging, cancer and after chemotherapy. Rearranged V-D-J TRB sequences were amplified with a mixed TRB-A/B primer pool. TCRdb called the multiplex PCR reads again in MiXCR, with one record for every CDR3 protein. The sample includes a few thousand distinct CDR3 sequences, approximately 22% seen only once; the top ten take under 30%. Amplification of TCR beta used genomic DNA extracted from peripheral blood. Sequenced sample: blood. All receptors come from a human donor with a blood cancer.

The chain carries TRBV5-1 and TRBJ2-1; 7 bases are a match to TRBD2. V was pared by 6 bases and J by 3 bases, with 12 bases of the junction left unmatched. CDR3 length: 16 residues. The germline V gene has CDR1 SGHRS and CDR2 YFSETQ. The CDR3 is CASTLPGREFYNEQFF. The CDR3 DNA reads TGCGCCAGCACCCTCCCGGGGCGGGAGTTCTACAATGAGCAGTTCTTC.

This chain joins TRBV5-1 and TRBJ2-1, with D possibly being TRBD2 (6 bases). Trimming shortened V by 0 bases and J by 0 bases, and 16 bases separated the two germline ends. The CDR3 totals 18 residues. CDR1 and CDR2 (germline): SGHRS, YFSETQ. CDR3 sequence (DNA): TGCGCCAGCAGCTTGGTAAAGGTGGAGGGCCCCTCCTACAATGAGCAGTTCTTC. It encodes CASSLVKVEGPSYNEQFF.

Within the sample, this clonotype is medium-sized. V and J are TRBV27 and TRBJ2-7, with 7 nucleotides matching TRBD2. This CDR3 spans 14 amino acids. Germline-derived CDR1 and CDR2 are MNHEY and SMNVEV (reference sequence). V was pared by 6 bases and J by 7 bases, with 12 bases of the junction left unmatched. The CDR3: CASSPLGRAWEQYV. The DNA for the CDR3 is TGTGCCAGCAGCCCGTTGGGGAGGGCCTGGGAGCAGTACGTC.

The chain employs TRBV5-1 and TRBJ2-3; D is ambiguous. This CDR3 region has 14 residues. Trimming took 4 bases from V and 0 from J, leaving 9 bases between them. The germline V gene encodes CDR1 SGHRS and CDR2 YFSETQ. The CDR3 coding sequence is TGCGCCAGCAGCGTCGGTGGAAGCACAGATACGCAGTATTTT. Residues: CASSVGGSTDTQYF.

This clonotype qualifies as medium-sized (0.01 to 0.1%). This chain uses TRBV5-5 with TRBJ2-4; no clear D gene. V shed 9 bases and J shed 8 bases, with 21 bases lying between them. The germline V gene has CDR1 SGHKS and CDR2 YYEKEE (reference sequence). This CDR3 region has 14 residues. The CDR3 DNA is TGTGCCACCGGCGGAAGGCCGTTGATATACATTCAGTACTTC. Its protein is CATGGRPLIYIQYF.

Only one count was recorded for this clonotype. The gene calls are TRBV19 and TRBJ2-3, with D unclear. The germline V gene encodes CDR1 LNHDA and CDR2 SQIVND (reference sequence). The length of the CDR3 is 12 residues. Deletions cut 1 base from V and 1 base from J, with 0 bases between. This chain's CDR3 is CASSIGTDTQYF. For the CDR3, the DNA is TGTGCCAGTAGTATAGGCACAGATACGCAGTATTTT. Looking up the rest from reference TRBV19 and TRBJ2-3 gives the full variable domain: DGGITQSPKYLFRKEGQNVTLSCEQNLNHDAMYWYRQDPGQGLRLIYYSQIVNDFQKGDIAEGYSVSREKKESFPLTVTSAQKNPTAFYLCASSIGTDTQYFGPGTRLTVL.

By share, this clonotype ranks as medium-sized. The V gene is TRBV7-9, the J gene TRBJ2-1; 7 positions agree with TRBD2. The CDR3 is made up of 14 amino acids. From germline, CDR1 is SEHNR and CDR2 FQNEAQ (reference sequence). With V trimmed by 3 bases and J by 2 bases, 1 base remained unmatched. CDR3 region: CASSLLAAYNEQFF. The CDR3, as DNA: TGTGCCAGCAGCTTGCTAGCGGCCTACAATGAGCAGTTCTTC.

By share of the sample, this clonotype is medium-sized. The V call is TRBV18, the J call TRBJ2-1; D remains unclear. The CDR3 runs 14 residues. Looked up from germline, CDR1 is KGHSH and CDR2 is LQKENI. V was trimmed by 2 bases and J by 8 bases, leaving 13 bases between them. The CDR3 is CASSPEPTVHEQFF. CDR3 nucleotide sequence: TGTGCCAGCTCACCAGAACCCACAGTTCATGAGCAGTTCTTC.

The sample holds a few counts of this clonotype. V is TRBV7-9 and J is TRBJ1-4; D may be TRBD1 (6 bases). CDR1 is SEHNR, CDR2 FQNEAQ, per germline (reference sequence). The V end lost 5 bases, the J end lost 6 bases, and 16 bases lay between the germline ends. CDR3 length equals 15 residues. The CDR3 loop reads CASSRDGGGDEKLFF. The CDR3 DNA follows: TGTGCCAGCAGCCGTGATGGGGGCGGGGATGAAAAACTGTTTTTT.

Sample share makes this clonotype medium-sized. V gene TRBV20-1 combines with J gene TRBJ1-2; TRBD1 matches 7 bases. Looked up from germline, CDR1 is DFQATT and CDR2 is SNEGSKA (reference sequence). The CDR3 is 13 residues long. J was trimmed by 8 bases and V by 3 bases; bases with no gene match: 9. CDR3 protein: CSASPTGSEGYTF. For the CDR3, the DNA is TGCAGTGCTAGCCCGACAGGGTCGGAGGGCTACACCTTC.

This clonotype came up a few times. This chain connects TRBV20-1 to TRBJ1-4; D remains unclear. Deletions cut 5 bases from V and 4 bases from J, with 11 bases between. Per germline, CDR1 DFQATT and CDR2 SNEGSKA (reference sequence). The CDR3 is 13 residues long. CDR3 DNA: TGCAGTGCTCTGACGGACTATAATGAAAAACTGTTTTTT. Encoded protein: CSALTDYNEKLFF.

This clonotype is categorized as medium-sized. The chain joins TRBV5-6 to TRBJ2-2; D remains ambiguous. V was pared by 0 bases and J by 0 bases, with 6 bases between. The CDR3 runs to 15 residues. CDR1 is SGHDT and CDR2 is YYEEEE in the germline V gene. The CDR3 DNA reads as TGTGCCAGCAGCTTGGCTGGCACGAACACCGGGGAGCTGTTTTTT. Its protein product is CASSLAGTNTGELFF.

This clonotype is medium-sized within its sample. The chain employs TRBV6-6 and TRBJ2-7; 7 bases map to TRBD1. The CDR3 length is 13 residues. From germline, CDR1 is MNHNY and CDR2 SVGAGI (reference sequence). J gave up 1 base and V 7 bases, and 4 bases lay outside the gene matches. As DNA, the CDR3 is TGTGCCAGCACCCCGACAGGGTCCTACGAGCAGTACTTC. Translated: CASTPTGSYEQYF.